This is a list of T cell receptor beta chains from one sample in a study of OX40 agonist ivuxolimab in advanced cancers. Data came from immunoSEQ multiplex PCR; TCRdb stores just in-frame clones and leaves some out. The sample records tens of thousands of clones, about nine tenths being singletons. The specimen was CD4+ or CD8+ T cells sorted from blood, collected in a trial of the OX40 agonist ivuxolimab. Source of these receptors: an adult with an advanced solid tumor such as melanoma, head and neck, liver or kidney cancer. CDR3s include the opening cysteine and the closing phenylalanine or tryptophan. The D gene is left open where the match is weak. Not all rows give a size; the values are once, few, many and, for expanded clones, a class.

CDR3 protein | CDR3 DNA | J gene | D gene | clone size | V gene
CASSLMGSQETQYF | TGTGCCAGCAGTTTAATGGGTTCCCAAGAGACCCAGTACTTC | TRBJ2-5 | . | few | TRBV28
CASSGQENTEAFF | TGTGCCAGCAGTGGGCAGGAGAACACTGAAGCTTTCTTT | TRBJ1-1 | . | . | TRBV28
CASSYSQGASQPQHF | TGTGCCAGCAGTTACTCGCAGGGGGCAAGTCAGCCCCAGCATTTT | TRBJ1-5 | TRBD1 | few | TRBV6-5
CASRVAGVTDTQYF | TGTGCCAGCAGGGTAGCGGGAGTTACAGATACGCAGTATTTT | TRBJ2-3 | TRBD2 | . | TRBV2
CASSVQIPAGTSSTEAFF | TGTGCCAGCAGTGTCCAAATTCCTGCCGGGACATCCTCCACTGAAGCTTTCTTT | TRBJ1-1 | . | . | TRBV6-1
CASSFSDSQYNSPLHF | TGTGCCAGCAGTTTCTCGGACAGCCAATATAATTCACCCCTCCACTTT | TRBJ1-6 | . | . | TRBV6-5
CASSLAEITEAFF | TGTGCCAGCAGCTTGGCCGAGATTACCGAAGCTTTCTTT | TRBJ1-1 | . | . | TRBV5-5
CASSPGSGKETQYF | TGTGCCAGCAGCCCTGGGTCTGGGAAAGAGACCCAGTACTTC | TRBJ2-5 | . | . | TRBV7-9
CAIRGRVGDTQYF | TGTGCCATTCGGGGAAGGGTGGGAGATACGCAGTATTTT | TRBJ2-3 | . | . | TRBV28
CATSRGPARDNEQFF | TGTGCCACCAGCAGAGGCCCCGCGCGGGACAATGAGCAGTTCTTC | TRBJ2-1 | . | . | TRBV15
CASSANRPYEQYF | TGCGCCAGCAGCGCCAATAGGCCCTACGAGCAGTACTTC | TRBJ2-7 | . | . | TRBV5-1
CASSVGTGGGNTEAFF | TGTGCCAGCAGCGTCGGGACAGGGGGAGGCAACACTGAAGCTTTCTTT | TRBJ1-1 | TRBD1 | few | TRBV9
CASSPPGVETQYF | TGTGCCAGCAGCCCGCCGGGTGTTGAGACCCAGTACTTC | TRBJ2-5 | . | . | TRBV7-6
CASSPEAAAYNEQFF | TGTGCCAGCAGCCCCGAGGCGGCGGCCTACAATGAGCAGTTCTTC | TRBJ2-1 | . | . | TRBV7-8
CASSRVENTEAFF | TGTGCCAGCAGTAGGGTAGAGAACACTGAAGCTTTCTTT | TRBJ1-1 | . | . | TRBV11-2
CASSEVDRAKSGELFF | TGTGCCAGCAGTGAAGTTGACAGGGCCAAGTCCGGGGAGCTGTTTTTT | TRBJ2-2 | TRBD1 | . | TRBV6-1
CSVADETQYF | TGCAGCGTGGCGGATGAGACCCAGTACTTC | TRBJ2-5 | . | . | TRBV29-1
CASSRSWPPDIQYF | TGTGCCAGTAGTAGGAGTTGGCCCCCCGACATTCAGTACTTC | TRBJ2-4 | . | . | TRBV19
CASSPPPGASTDTQYF | TGTGCCAGCAGCCCCCCCCCAGGGGCTAGCACAGATACGCAGTATTTT | TRBJ2-3 | . | . | TRBV5-4
CASSLGGRQNYGYTF | TGTGCCAGCAGTTTAGGTGGTAGACAGAACTATGGCTACACCTTC | TRBJ1-2 | . | . | TRBV28
CASSLEQGPGELFF | TGTGCCAGCAGCTTGGAGCAGGGCCCCGGGGAGCTGTTTTTT | TRBJ2-2 | . | few | TRBV5-6
CASSEGPPRYQPQHF | TGTGCCAGCAGTGAAGGACCGCCGAGATATCAGCCCCAGCATTTT | TRBJ1-5 | . | . | TRBV6-1
CASSVGGLARSYEQYF | TGTGCCAGCAGCGTAGGTGGGCTAGCGCGTTCCTACGAGCAGTACTTC | TRBJ2-7 | . | . | TRBV9
CASSLWEGEETQYF | TGTGCCAGCAGCTTGTGGGAGGGGGAAGAGACCCAGTACTTC | TRBJ2-5 | . | . | TRBV5-4
CASSRGLAHNEQFF | TGTGCCAGTAGTAGGGGACTAGCGCACAATGAGCAGTTCTTC | TRBJ2-1 | TRBD2 | few | TRBV19
CASIKQGSNTIYF | TGTGCCAGCATCAAACAGGGTTCAAACACCATATATTTT | TRBJ1-3 | . | once | TRBV6-5
CASSSYLTGRISGNTIYF | TGTGCCAGCAGCTCCTATCTTACGGGGAGGATTTCTGGAAACACCATATATTTT | TRBJ1-3 | . | . | TRBV7-8